The present T cell receptor beta chain was sequenced within a study of OX40 agonist ivuxolimab in advanced cancers. This CDR3 has 14 amino acids. Trimming left V 4 bases short and J 2 bases short, with 11 bases between. The germline gives CDR1 SGHTA, CDR2 FQGNSA. Method: immunoSEQ multiplex PCR; TCRdb's copy keeps in-frame clones and lacks some. The data contain tens of thousands of clones, roughly 87% of them singletons. The chain employs TRBV7-2 and TRBJ1-2, with D maybe TRBD1 (5 bases). Specimen: CD4+ or CD8+ T cells sorted from blood, collected in a trial of the OX40 agonist ivuxolimab. This clonotype was obtained from an adult with an advanced solid tumor such as melanoma, head and neck, liver or kidney cancer. CDR3 residues: CASSWGGGNYGYTF. CDR3 coding DNA: TGTGCCAGCAGCTGGGGCGGGGGGAACTATGGCTACACCTTC.